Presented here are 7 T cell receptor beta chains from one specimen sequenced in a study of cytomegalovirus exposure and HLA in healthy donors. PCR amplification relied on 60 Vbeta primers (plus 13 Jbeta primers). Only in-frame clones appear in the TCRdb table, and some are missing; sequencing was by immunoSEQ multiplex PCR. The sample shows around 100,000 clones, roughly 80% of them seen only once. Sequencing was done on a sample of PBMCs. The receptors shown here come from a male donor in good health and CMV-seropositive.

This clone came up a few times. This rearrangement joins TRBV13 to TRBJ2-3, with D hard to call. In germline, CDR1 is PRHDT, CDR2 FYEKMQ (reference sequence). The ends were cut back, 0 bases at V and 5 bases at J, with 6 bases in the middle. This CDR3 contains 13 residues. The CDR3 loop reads CASSLGIGDTQYF. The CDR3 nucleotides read TGTGCCAGCAGCTTAGGCATCGGAGATACGCAGTATTTT.

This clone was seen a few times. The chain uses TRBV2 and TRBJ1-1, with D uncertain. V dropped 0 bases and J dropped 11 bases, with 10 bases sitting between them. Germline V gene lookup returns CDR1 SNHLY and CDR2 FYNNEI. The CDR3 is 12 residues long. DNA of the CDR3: TGTGCCAGCAGTGAAGCGCTATGGTGGGCTTTCTTT. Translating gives CASSEALWWAFF.

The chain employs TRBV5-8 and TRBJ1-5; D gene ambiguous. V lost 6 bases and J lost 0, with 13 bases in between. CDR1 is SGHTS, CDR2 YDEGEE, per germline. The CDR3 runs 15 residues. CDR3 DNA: TGTGCCAGCATGGCTCGGGGATTTAGCAATCAGCCCCAGCATTTT. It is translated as CASMARGFSNQPQHF.

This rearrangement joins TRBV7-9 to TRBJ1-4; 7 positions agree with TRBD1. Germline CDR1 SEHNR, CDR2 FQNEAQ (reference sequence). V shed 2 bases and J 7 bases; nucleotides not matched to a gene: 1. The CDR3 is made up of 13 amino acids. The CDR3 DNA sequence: TGTGCCAGCAGCTTAAGGGGGCGTGAAAAACTGTTTTTT. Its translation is CASSLRGREKLFF.

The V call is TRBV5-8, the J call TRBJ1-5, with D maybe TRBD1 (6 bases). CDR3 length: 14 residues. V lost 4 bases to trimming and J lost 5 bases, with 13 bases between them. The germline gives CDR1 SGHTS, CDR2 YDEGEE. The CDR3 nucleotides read TGTGCCAGCAGCCTGGGGGGGCGCGATCAGCCCCAGCATTTT. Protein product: CASSLGGRDQPQHF.

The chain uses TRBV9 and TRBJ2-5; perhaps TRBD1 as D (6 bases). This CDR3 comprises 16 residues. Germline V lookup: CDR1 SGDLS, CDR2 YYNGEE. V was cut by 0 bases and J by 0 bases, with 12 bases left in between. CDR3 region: CASSVGGQGYQETQYF. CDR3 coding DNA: TGTGCCAGCAGCGTAGGAGGTCAGGGGTACCAAGAGACCCAGTACTTC.

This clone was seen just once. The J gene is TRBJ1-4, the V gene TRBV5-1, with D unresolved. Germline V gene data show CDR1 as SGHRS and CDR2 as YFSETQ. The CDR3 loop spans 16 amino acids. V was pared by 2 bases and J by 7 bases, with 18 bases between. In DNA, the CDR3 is TGCGCCAGCAGCTTCCGAATGGCCGGGTCCGGTGAAAAACTGTTTTTT. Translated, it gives CASSFRMAGSGEKLFF.